Listed here is a single T cell receptor beta chain. This clone's antigen is unknown. Base-call qualities are not available, and no considerably larger clone is one nucleotide away. The data originate from a study of post-analysis software for immune sequencing data (dated by TCRdb to 2014 to 2015). In the study overall: Recorded disease courses included relapsing-remitting, secondary progressive and progressive-relapsing multiple sclerosis, with some patients lacking subtype annotation. Patient repertoires were compared against 11 to 12 previously published healthy control repertoires from donors aged about 6 to 25 years. A subset of samples was prepared in parallel using single-end sample barcoding, then pooled and co-amplified after Illumina adapter ligation.

Overall study outcomes, separate from this receptor: Patients showed significantly higher frequencies than controls for about 5 TRBV segments, among them TRBV5-6, TRBV5-1 and TRBV20-1. The control group was slightly older than the multiple sclerosis patient group. Significantly lower normalized Chao1 diversity was found in multiple sclerosis patients than in controls, suggesting substantial peripheral T-cell clonal expansion. Strong co-clustering of samples prepared in the same batch was shown by direct clustering with F measure, prompting a batch-effect correction.

To demonstrate the VDJtools post-analysis software, TCR beta repertoires were profiled from the peripheral blood of more than ten young patients with multiple sclerosis. The patients with multiple sclerosis were children and adolescents between roughly 6 and 16 years of age. The germline V gene supplies CDR1 MNHEY and CDR2 SVGEGT. Trimming accounts for 5 bases at V and 11 bases at J, while the number of junction bases matched to no gene is 17. The CDR3, from cysteine to phenylalanine, totals 15 residues. The CDR3 DNA has 45 bases and is translated from base 1. Libraries came from PCR. Reads for this sample came from an Illumina HiSeq 2500. To reduce PCR and sequencing biases, unique molecular identifiers were incorporated into the TCR beta cDNA libraries. Every 1 to 10 million input T cells yielded approximately 500,000 cDNA molecules, meaning each molecule approximated one T cell. The same protocol used for the earlier healthy control dataset was applied to prepare and sequence the patient libraries. Within a given batch, samples were prepared together, multiplexed and sequenced on the same HiSeq lane. Processing in the source paper ran as follows. MIGEC was used to process the raw barcoded reads, and molecular identifier groups with only a single read were discarded before consensus assembly and CDR3 extraction. VDJtools was used for post-analysis of the clonotype tables, and diversity was normalized by down-sampling every dataset to the size of the smallest sample. Repertoire overlap clustering matched CDR3 amino acid but not nucleotide sequences to correct batch-related cross-sample contamination. TCRdb took the public reads, trimmed them with fastp at Q25, ran MiXCR for clone calling and kept in-frame beta chains. Identical CDR3 protein sequences are pooled into one entry, listed with their most common genes and DNA. TCRdb's processing, not the study's, gives the V and J calls here. In all, the sample holds 350,000 to 500,000 distinct CDR3 sequences, and 30% to 40% of those were seen once. In total, the top ten clones hold approximately 7.1% of the sample.

The clonotype originates from a girl aged 2-9 years with multiple sclerosis. The chain was built from TRBV6-2 or TRBV6-3 and TRBJ2-7; 8 central nucleotides agree with TRBD1. The sequenced sample consisted of blood. The sequenced DNA is TGTGCCAGCAGTCATCCGACGAGTGAGATGACAGGGGAGTACTTC. Translated, this is CASSHPTSEMTGEYF.